Each of the 29 T cell receptor beta chains below was sequenced from the same sample in a study of T-cell reconstitution after alpha-beta-depleted transplantation in children. Researchers prepared the TCRbeta library using unique molecular identifiers, the study reports. Each CDR3 protein gets one entry after TCRdb re-called the PCR reads with MiXCR. The sample has 450,000 to 700,000 distinct CDR3 sequences, more than 20% seen once; the top ten hold approximately 33%. Material: PBMCs, obtained before TCRalphabeta/CD19-depleted stem cell transplant. Receptors originate from a boy under three years old with Wiskott-Aldrich syndrome, due to receive a stem cell transplant.

This clonotype was detected a few times. The chain couples TRBV14 to TRBJ2-5, with unresolved D. Trimming took off 3 bases at V and 1 base at J, with 9 bases between the two ends. The CDR3 loop spans 14 amino acids. From germline, CDR1 is SGHDN and CDR2 FVKESK. The CDR3 sequence: CASSHWASQETQYF. The CDR3 region has the DNA TGTGCCAGCAGCCACTGGGCCAGCCAAGAGACCCAGTACTTC.

This clonotype was detected only a few times. The rearrangement uses TRBV20-1 and TRBJ1-2; D not resolved. Germline CDR1 is DFQATT and CDR2 is SNEGSKA (reference sequence). The CDR3 contains 12 residues. Trimming shortened V by 8 bases and J by 0 bases, and 10 bases separated the two germline ends. This chain's CDR3 is CSSRPPNYGYTF. The CDR3 DNA sequence: TGCAGTTCCCGGCCTCCTAACTATGGCTACACCTTC.

The rearrangement uses TRBV5-6 and TRBJ2-2, with 11 bases lining up with TRBD1. The trim removed 6 bases at V and 4 bases at J, leaving 2 bases unmatched. In germline, CDR1 is SGHDT, CDR2 YYEEEE. The CDR3 covers 14 residues. The CDR3 protein is CASTGTGGTGELFF. The CDR3 DNA follows: TGTGCCAGCACTGGGACAGGGGGCACCGGGGAGCTGTTTTTT.

The chain uses TRBV10-3 and TRBJ1-1; D may be TRBD1 (5 bases). CDR3 length equals 13 residues. Germline V CDR1 and CDR2: ENHRY, SYGVKD. Trimming stripped 4 bases from V and 11 bases from J, with 17 bases between. CDR3 DNA: TGTGCCATCAGTGGGGGGGTTGGGGATGACGCTTTCTTT. Translation gives CAISGGVGDDAFF.

The V and J genes are TRBV28 and TRBJ1-2; D perhaps matches TRBD1 (5 bases). V lost 2 bases and J 3 bases, leaving 10 bases between the germline ends. The germline V gene encodes CDR1 MDHEN and CDR2 SYDVKM. The CDR3 length is 14 residues. The CDR3 is CASSLLRGDYGYTF. In DNA form, the CDR3 reads TGTGCCAGCAGTTTACTCCGGGGGGACTATGGCTACACCTTC.

This clonotype showed up just once. The chain recombines TRBV29-1 with TRBJ2-7; D possibly corresponds to TRBD2 (5 bases). The J call may be incorrect, as the DNA end agrees better with TRBJ2-1. Germline V CDR1 and CDR2: SQVTM, ANQGSEA. The CDR3 spans 12 residues. The CDR3 region has the DNA TGCAGCGTTTCTGAGGGCCACGGTGAGCAGTTCTTC. Translation: CSVSEGHGEQFF.

The chain couples TRBV3-1 to TRBJ1-6, with 7 bases matching TRBD1. Germline V gene data show CDR1 as LGHDT and CDR2 as YNNKEL (reference sequence). The V gene end was trimmed by 4 bases and the J gene end by 4 bases; junction bases not matched to a gene: 4. CDR3 length equals 15 residues. CDR3 protein: CASSPGTDYNSPLHF. The CDR3, as DNA: TGTGCCAGCAGCCCCGGGACAGATTATAATTCACCCCTCCACTTT.

The CDR3: CSASFPGKYEQYF. The CDR3 nucleotides are TGCAGTGCTAGTTTTCCGGGGAAGTACGAGCAGTACTTC. This chain links TRBV20-1 with TRBJ2-7; D is possibly TRBD2 (5 bases). The V and J ends lost 3 bases and 4 bases respectively, with 13 bases between them. CDR1 and CDR2 from the germline V gene are DFQATT and SNEGSKA (reference sequence). The CDR3 spans 13 residues.

This clonotype came up a few times. The chain recombines TRBV5-1 with TRBJ2-5, with D perhaps TRBD2 (5 bases). This CDR3 is built from 14 residues. V lost 0 bases, J lost 5 bases, and 11 bases lay in between. Germline V gives CDR1 SGHRS, CDR2 YFSETQ. CDR3 bases: TGCGCCAGCAGCTTGGTGGCGGGTCGGGAGACCCAGTACTTC. Its translation: CASSLVAGRETQYF.

The chain carries TRBV5-1 and TRBJ2-3; TRBD2 matches 7 bases. The V and J ends lost 5 bases and 2 bases, in that order; junction bases with no gene match: 5. In germline, CDR1 is SGHRS, CDR2 YFSETQ. This CDR3 is 14 amino acids long. This chain's CDR3 is CASSPGLFTDTQYF. CDR3 DNA sequence: TGCGCCAGCAGTCCGGGACTATTCACAGATACGCAGTATTTT.

V and J are TRBV11-2 and TRBJ1-5; D unresolved. The CDR3 is 14 amino acids. Germline V gene data show CDR1 as SGHAT and CDR2 as FQNNGV. V shed 4 bases and J shed 4 bases, with 11 bases lying between them. The CDR3 bases are TGTGCCAGCAGCTCCTTGGGGATAAATCAGCCCCAGCATTTT. It yields the protein CASSSLGINQPQHF.

This chain joins TRBV2 and TRBJ2-5, with TRBD2 matching over 12 bases. With 3 bases clipped from V and 7 bases from J, the junction kept 3 bases outside the gene matches. The CDR3 has 14 residues. From germline, CDR1 is SNHLY and CDR2 FYNNEI. The CDR3 is CASSDRTSGVTQYF. The CDR3, as DNA: TGTGCCAGCAGTGACCGGACTAGCGGGGTGACCCAGTACTTC. The variable domain in full, completed from reference TRBV2 and TRBJ2-5, reads EPEVTQTPSHQVTQMGQEVILRCVPISNHLYFYWYRQILGQKVEFLVSFYNNEISEKSEIFDDQFSVERPDGSNFTLKIRSTKLEDSAMYFCASSDRTSGVTQYFGPGTRLLVL.

The chain employs TRBV12-3 or TRBV12-4 and TRBJ2-5, with TRBD2 matching 8 bases. This CDR3 is 14 amino acids long. V was clipped by 4 bases and J by 5 bases; unmatched bases: 6. The DNA for the CDR3 is TGTGCCAGCAGTTCGACTAGCGCTCGGGAGACCCAGTACTTC. Its translation: CASSSTSARETQYF.

J is TRBJ1-1 and V is TRBV18, with a tentative D call TRBD1 (5 bases). The CDR3 is 12 residues long. Germline CDR1 reads KGHSH; CDR2 reads LQKENI. The ends were cut back, 3 bases at V and 6 bases at J, with 8 bases in the middle. The CDR3 bases are TGTGCCAGCTCACCTCAGGGCGCTGAAGCTTTCTTT. The encoded protein is CASSPQGAEAFF.

The CDR3 DNA reads as TGTGCCATCAGTGAAAACCAAGAGACCCAGTACTTC. It translates to CAISENQETQYF. This chain connects TRBV10-3 to TRBJ2-5; no definite D call. V lost 3 bases and J lost 0, with 2 bases in between. This CDR3 is 12 amino acids long. CDR1 and CDR2 from the germline V gene are ENHRY and SYGVKD.

This clonotype was counted at least ten times. The CDR3 loop is CASSSTSGIYNEQFF. The CDR3 region has the DNA TGCGCCAGCAGCTCTACTAGCGGGATCTACAATGAGCAGTTCTTC. The chain couples TRBV5-1 to TRBJ2-1, with 10 nucleotides matching TRBD2. V was pared by 3 bases and J by 3 bases, with 3 bases of the junction left unmatched. This CDR3 has 15 residues. Germline assignment: CDR1 SGHRS and CDR2 YFSETQ.

V usage is TRBV7-2 and J usage is TRBJ2-2, with D tentatively TRBD1 or TRBD2 (5 bases each). The CDR3 consists of 14 residues. Germline CDR1 and CDR2: SGHTA and FQGNSA. The V and J ends lost 1 base and 9 bases respectively, with 12 bases between them. The CDR3 here is CASSLEFGARELFF. The CDR3, as DNA: TGTGCCAGCAGCTTAGAGTTCGGGGCTCGGGAGCTGTTTTTT.

V is TRBV3-1 and J is TRBJ2-7; the D gene could be TRBD1 or TRBD2 (6 bases each). Germline-derived CDR1 and CDR2 are LGHDT and YNNKEL (reference sequence). The CDR3 totals 19 residues. The V gene lost 8 bases and the J gene lost 1 base, with 30 bases spanning the gap. CDR3 residues: CASSTDSGAGLGRSYEQYF. In nucleotides, the CDR3 is TGTGCCAGCTCCACAGATTCAGGGGCGGGGTTGGGCAGGTCCTACGAGCAGTACTTC.

This clonotype was detected ten times or more. The CDR3 reads CASSLRRDTQYF. For the CDR3, the DNA is TGTGCCAGCAGTTTAAGGCGGGATACGCAGTATTTT. The chain has TRBV12-3 or TRBV12-4 and TRBJ2-3; no firm D call. Trimming removed 2 bases at V and 6 bases at J, with 6 bases between. This CDR3 has 12 amino acids.

The table lists this clonotype with a few counts. V is TRBV20-1 and J is TRBJ2-1; 8 bases map to TRBD1. Germline lookup yields CDR1 DFQATT and CDR2 SNEGSKA (reference sequence). CDR3 length: 12 amino acids. The junction had 1 base not matched to a gene; V was cut back by 5 bases and J by 4 bases. In DNA, the CDR3 is TGCAGTGCTGGACAGGGTTACAATGAGCAGTTCTTC. Its translation: CSAGQGYNEQFF.

This rearrangement joins TRBV5-1 to TRBJ2-1, with D uncertain. Germline loops: CDR1 SGHRS, CDR2 YFSETQ. This CDR3 is built from 14 residues. V shed 0 bases and J shed 8 bases, with 12 bases lying between them. CDR3 region: CASSLARPPDEQFF. CDR3 DNA: TGCGCCAGCAGCTTGGCACGGCCCCCCGATGAGCAGTTCTTC. The full variable domain, its missing parts supplied by reference TRBV5-1 and TRBJ2-1, is KAGVTQTPRYLIKTRGQQVTLSCSPISGHRSVSWYQQTPGQGLQFLFEYFSETQRNKGNFPGRFSGRQFSNSRSEMNVSTLELGDSALYLCASSLARPPDEQFFGPGTRLTVL.

This chain uses TRBV21-1 with TRBJ2-5; the D call TRBD2 from the table was never checked on the DNA. TRBV21-1 is deemed a pseudogene. The CDR3 covers 15 residues. For the CDR3, the DNA is TGTGCCAGCAGCAAAGAAGCTAGCGACCAAGAGACCCAGTACTTC. Protein sequence: CASSKEASDQETQYF.

J is TRBJ1-5 and V is TRBV10-3, with 7 bases that match TRBD1. Trimming cost V 0 bases and J 0 bases; bases outside gene matches: 2. The CDR3 spans 16 residues. The germline gives CDR1 ENHRY, CDR2 SYGVKD. The CDR3 region is CAISESGTASNQPQHF. The CDR3, as DNA: TGTGCCATCAGTGAGTCCGGGACAGCTAGCAATCAGCCCCAGCATTTT.

A few counts support this clonotype. The rearrangement joins TRBV9 to TRBJ2-1, with 7 bases lining up with TRBD2. Germline-derived CDR1 and CDR2 are SGDLS and YYNGEE. The CDR3 loop spans 17 amino acids. Trimming took 1 base from V and 6 from J; bases not matched to a gene: 13. The CDR3 DNA sequence: TGTGCCAGCAGCGTATCGAGCTGGGCGGGAGTCCGCAATGAGCAGTTCTTC. The encoded protein is CASSVSSWAGVRNEQFF.

V is TRBV20-1 and J is TRBJ2-1, with unresolved D. Germline assignment: CDR1 DFQATT and CDR2 SNEGSKA (reference sequence). The V and J ends lost 5 bases and 5 bases respectively, with 16 bases between them. The CDR3 spans 14 residues. The CDR3 DNA follows: TGCAGTGCTCATGGGCTGGGTAGGCACAATGAGCAGTTCTTC. It specifies CSAHGLGRHNEQFF.

This rearrangement joins TRBV28 to TRBJ2-7; TRBD1 aligns across 9 bases. With V trimmed by 10 bases and J by 5 bases, 6 bases remained unmatched. The CDR3 covers 12 residues. Germline CDR1 reads MDHEN; CDR2 reads SYDVKM. The CDR3 nucleotides are TGTGCCACCACAGGGGGCCGGAACGAGCAGTACTTC. This translates into CATTGGRNEQYF.

This clonotype was detected only a few times. The chain employs TRBV12-3 or TRBV12-4 and TRBJ2-7; TRBD2 might be the D (5 bases). Between the trimmed V and J ends, which lost 4 bases and 0 bases, there was a span of 7 bases. The CDR3 totals 13 residues. CDR3 in amino acids: CASSSTTSYEQYF. CDR3 DNA: TGTGCCAGCAGTTCGACTACCTCCTACGAGCAGTACTTC.

The table lists this clonotype with a few counts. J is TRBJ2-7 and V is TRBV7-8; D is unresolved. The CDR3 has 13 residues. CDR1 is SGHVS and CDR2 is FQNEAQ in the germline V gene. V was cut by 3 bases and J by 0 bases, with 6 bases left in between. The CDR3 bases are TGTGCCAGCAGCTTGAAGAGCTCCTACGAGCAGTACTTC. It codes for CASSLKSSYEQYF. Full variable domain (rest looked up from reference TRBV7-8 and TRBJ2-7): GAGVSQSPRYKVAKRGQDVALRCDPISGHVSLFWYQQALGQGPEFLTYFQNEAQLDKSGLPSDRFFAERPEGSVSTLKIQRTQQEDSAVYLCASSLKSSYEQYFGPGTRLTVT.

V gene TRBV18 combines with J gene TRBJ1-1; D gene uncertain. The CDR3 contains 12 residues. Germline V CDR1 and CDR2: KGHSH, LQKENI. Trimming took off 0 bases at V and 6 bases at J, with 5 bases between the two ends. Here the CDR3 reads CASSPPQAEAFF. CDR3 DNA sequence: TGTGCCAGCTCACCACCCCAGGCTGAAGCTTTCTTT.